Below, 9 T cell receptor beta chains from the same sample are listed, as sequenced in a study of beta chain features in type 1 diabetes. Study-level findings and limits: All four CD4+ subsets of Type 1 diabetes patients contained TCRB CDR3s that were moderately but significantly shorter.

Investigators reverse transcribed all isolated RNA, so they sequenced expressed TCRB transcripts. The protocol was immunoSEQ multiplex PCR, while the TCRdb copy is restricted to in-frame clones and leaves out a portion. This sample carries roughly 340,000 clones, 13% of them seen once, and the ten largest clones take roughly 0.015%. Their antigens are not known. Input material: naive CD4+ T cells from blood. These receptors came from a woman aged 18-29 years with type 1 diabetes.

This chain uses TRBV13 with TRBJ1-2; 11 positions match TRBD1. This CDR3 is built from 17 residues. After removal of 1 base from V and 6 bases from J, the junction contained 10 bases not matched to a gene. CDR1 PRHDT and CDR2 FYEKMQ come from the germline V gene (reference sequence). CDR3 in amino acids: CASSLAPTGTGGHGYTF. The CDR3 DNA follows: TGTGCCAGCAGCTTAGCCCCGACCGGGACAGGGGGACATGGCTACACCTTC.

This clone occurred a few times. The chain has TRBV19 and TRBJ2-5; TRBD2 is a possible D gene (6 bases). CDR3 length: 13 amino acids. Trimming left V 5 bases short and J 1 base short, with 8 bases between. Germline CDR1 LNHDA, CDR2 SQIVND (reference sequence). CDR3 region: CASSGRPQETQYF. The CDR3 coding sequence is TGTGCCAGTAGTGGGAGGCCCCAAGAGACCCAGTACTTC.

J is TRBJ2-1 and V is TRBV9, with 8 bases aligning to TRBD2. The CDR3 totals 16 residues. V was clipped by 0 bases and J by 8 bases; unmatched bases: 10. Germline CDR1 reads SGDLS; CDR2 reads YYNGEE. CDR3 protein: CASSVAGGPSIYEQFF. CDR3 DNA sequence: TGTGCCAGCAGCGTAGCGGGAGGGCCCTCTATCTATGAGCAGTTCTTC.

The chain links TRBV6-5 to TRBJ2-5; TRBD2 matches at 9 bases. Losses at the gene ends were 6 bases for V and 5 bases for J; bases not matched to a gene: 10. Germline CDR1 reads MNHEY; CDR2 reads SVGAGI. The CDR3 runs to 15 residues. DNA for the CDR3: TGTGCCAGCAGGAATGCCGGGACTAGCAAGGAGACCCAGTACTTC. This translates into CASRNAGTSKETQYF.

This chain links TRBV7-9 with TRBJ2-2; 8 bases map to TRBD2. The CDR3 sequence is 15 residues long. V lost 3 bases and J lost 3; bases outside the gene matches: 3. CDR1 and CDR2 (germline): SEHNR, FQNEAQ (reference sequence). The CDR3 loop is CASSFHGRDTGELFF. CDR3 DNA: TGTGCCAGCAGCTTCCACGGGAGGGACACCGGGGAGCTGTTTTTT.

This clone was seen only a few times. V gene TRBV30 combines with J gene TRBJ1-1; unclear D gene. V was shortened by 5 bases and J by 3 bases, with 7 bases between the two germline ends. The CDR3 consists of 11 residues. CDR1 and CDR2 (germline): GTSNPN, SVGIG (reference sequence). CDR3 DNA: TGTGCCTGGGTTCATTACACTGAAGCTTTCTTT. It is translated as CAWVHYTEAFF. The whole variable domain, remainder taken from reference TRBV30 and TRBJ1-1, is SQTIHQWPATLVQPVGSPLSLECTVEGTSNPNLYWYRQAAGRGLQLLFYSVGIGQISSEVPQNLSASRPQDRQFILSSKKLLLSDSGFYLCAWVHYTEAFFGQGTRLTVV.

The CDR3 loop is CASSDGSGQGMANEQFF. The CDR3, as DNA: TGTGCCAGCAGCGATGGCTCGGGACAGGGGATGGCCAATGAGCAGTTCTTC. The chain couples TRBV9 to TRBJ2-1; 10 bases are shared with TRBD1. Germline V lookup: CDR1 SGDLS, CDR2 YYNGEE. J lost 6 bases, V lost 3 bases, and 12 bases had no gene match. The CDR3 covers 17 residues.

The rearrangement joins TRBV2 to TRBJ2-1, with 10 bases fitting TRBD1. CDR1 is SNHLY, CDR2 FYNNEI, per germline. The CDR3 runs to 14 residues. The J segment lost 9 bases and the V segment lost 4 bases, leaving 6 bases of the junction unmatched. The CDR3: CASSGTGGLGEQFF. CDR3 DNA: TGTGCCAGCAGTGGGACAGGGGGTCTGGGTGAGCAGTTCTTC.

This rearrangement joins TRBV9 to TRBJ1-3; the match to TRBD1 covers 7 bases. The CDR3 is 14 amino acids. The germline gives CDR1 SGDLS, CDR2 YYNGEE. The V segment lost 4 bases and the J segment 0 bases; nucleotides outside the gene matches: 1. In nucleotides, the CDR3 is TGTGCCAGCAGCAACAGGGGCTCTGGAAACACCATATATTTT. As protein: CASSNRGSGNTIYF.